This T cell receptor (beta chain) is from a study of shared clonotypes between healthy human individuals. Background on the study: Each donor contributed plates that comprised three CD4 naive, three CD4 memory, two CD8 naive and one CD8 memory.

Whole-study findings and limits: Clonotype sharing levels among donors were expected to vary with sequencing depth. Rarefaction analysis demonstrated incomplete sorted-subset sequencing notwithstanding large depth.

The V segment lost 4 bases and the J segment 5 bases; nucleotides outside the gene matches: 1. The CDR3 totals 13 residues. The V gene's germline CDR1 is KGHSH and CDR2 LQKENI. About this clone: Its antigen is currently unknown.

Some clones are missing from TCRdb's copy, which holds only in-frame ones; the method was immunoSEQ multiplex PCR. The sample holds approximately 2.5 million clones; 90% to 95% are singletons and the top ten take roughly 0.39%. Sequenced input: naive CD4+ T cells from PBMCs. Described subset: CD45RA+ positively selected. This receptor was obtained from a man between 18 and 35 years old in good health. Some clones in this sample may be carry-over from other donors' samples. V and J are TRBV18 and TRBJ2-1, with 8 nucleotides matching TRBD1. The CDR3 spells CASSLDRDNEQFF. The CDR3 nucleotides read TGTGCCAGCTCACTGGACAGGGACAATGAGCAGTTCTTC.